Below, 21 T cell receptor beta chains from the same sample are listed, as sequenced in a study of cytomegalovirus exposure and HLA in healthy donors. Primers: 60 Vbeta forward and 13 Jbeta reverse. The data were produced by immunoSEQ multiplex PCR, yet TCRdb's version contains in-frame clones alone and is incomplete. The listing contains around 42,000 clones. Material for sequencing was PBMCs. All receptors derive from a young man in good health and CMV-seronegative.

CDR3 DNA sequence: TGTGCCAGCAGCGTAGCTCCTAGAACATCCCGCTACAATGAGCAGTTCTTC. It encodes CASSVAPRTSRYNEQFF. This chain joins TRBV9 and TRBJ2-1; D uncertain. This CDR3 is 17 amino acids long. Germline CDR1 is SGDLS and CDR2 is YYNGEE. The germline V and J ends were trimmed by 0 bases and 3 bases, with 16 bases remaining between them.

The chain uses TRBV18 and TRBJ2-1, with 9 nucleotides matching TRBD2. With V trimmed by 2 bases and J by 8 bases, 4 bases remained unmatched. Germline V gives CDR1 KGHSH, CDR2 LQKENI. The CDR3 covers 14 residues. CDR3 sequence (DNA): TGTGCCAGCTCACCAGCGGGAGGGCCGCATGAGCAGTTCTTC. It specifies CASSPAGGPHEQFF.

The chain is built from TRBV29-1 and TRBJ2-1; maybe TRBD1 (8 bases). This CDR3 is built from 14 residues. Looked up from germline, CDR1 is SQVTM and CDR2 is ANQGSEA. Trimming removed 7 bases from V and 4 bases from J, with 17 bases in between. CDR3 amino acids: CSANRGGGYNEQFF. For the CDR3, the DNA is TGCAGCGCCAACAGGGGGGGTGGGTACAATGAGCAGTTCTTC.

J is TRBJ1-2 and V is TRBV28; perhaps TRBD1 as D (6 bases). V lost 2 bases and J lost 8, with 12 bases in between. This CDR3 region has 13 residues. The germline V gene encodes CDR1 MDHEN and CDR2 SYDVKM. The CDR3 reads CASSLTGGRGYTF. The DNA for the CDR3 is TGTGCCAGCAGTTTAACGGGGGGCAGGGGCTACACCTTC.

CDR3 sequence (DNA): TGTGCCAGCAGCGAAGGACTAGCGGGCTACAATGAGCAGTTCTTC. Amino acids: CASSEGLAGYNEQFF. This chain links TRBV11-2 with TRBJ2-1; TRBD2 matches 11 bases. The J segment lost 3 bases and the V segment lost 5 bases, leaving 3 bases of the junction unmatched. CDR3 length equals 15 residues. CDR1 and CDR2 (germline): SGHAT, FQNNGV. Full variable domain (rest looked up from reference TRBV11-2 and TRBJ2-1): EAGVAQSPRYKIIEKRQSVAFWCNPISGHATLYWYQQILGQGPKLLIQFQNNGVVDDSQLPKDRFSAERLKGVDSTLKIQPAKLEDSAVYLCASSEGLAGYNEQFFGPGTRLTVL.

In DNA form, the CDR3 reads TGTGCCAGCAATCTCAGGGGGTTCGAGGAGCAGTTCTTC. It translates to CASNLRGFEEQFF. V and J are TRBV4-2 and TRBJ2-1, with 7 bases that match TRBD1. Per germline, CDR1 LGHNA and CDR2 YNFKEQ. Losses at the gene ends were 7 bases for V and 10 bases for J; bases not matched to a gene: 10. The CDR3 length is 13 residues.

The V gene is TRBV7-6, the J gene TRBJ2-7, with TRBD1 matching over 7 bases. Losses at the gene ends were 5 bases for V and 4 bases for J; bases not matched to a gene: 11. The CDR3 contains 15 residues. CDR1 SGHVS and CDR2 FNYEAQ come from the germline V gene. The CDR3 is CASSHDIGGIYEQYF. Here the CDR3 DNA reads TGTGCCAGCAGCCATGACATAGGGGGCATTTACGAGCAGTACTTC.

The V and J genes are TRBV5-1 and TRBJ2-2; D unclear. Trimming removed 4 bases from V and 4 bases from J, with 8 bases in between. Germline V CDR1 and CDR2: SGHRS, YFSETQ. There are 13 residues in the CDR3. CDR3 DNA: TGCGCCAGCAGCGTGAGTCGCACCGGGGAGCTGTTTTTT. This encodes CASSVSRTGELFF. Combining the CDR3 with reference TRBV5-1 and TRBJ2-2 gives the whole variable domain KAGVTQTPRYLIKTRGQQVTLSCSPISGHRSVSWYQQTPGQGLQFLFEYFSETQRNKGNFPGRFSGRQFSNSRSEMNVSTLELGDSALYLCASSVSRTGELFFGEGSRLTVL.

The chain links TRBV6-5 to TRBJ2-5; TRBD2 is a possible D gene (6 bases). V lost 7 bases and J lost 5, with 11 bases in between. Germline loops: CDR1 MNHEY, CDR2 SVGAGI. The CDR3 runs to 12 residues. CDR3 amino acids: CASTGGEETQYF. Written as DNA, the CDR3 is TGTGCCAGCACCGGGGGAGAGGAGACCCAGTACTTC.

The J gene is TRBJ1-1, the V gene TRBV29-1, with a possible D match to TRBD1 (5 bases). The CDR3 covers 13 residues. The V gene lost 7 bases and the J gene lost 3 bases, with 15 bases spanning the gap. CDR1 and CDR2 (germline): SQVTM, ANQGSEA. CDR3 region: CSDRTSDYTEAFF. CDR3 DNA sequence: TGCAGCGATCGGACATCGGATTACACTGAAGCTTTCTTT.

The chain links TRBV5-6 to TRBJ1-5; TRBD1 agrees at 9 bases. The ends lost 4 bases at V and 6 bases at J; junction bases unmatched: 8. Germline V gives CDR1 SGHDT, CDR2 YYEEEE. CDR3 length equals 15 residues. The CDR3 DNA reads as TGTGCCAGCAGCAAAAGGACAGGGGTAGGTCAGCCCCAGCATTTT. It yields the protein CASSKRTGVGQPQHF.

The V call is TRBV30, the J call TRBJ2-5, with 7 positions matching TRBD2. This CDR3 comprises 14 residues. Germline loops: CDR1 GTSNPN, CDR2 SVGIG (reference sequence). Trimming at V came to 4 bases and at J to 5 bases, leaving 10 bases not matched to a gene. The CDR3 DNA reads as TGTGCCTGGAAACGAGGGAGGGCTGGGGAGACCCAGTACTTC. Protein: CAWKRGRAGETQYF.

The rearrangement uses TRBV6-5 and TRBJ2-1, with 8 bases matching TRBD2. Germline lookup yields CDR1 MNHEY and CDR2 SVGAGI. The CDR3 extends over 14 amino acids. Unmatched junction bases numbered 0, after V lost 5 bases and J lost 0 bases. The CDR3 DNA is TGTGCCAGCAGTAGCGGGAGCTCCTACAATGAGCAGTTCTTC. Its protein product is CASSSGSSYNEQFF.

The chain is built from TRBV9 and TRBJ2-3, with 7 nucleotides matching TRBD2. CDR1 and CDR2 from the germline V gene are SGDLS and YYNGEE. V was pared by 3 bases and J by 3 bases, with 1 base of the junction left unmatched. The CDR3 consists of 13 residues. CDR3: CASSEGGTDTQYF. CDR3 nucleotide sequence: TGTGCCAGCAGCGAGGGAGGGACAGATACGCAGTATTTT.

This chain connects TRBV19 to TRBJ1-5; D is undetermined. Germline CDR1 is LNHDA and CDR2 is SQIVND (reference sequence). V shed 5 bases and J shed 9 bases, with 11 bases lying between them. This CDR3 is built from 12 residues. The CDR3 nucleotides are TGTGCCAGTAGTTACCTAGATGGGCCCCAGCATTTT. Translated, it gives CASSYLDGPQHF.

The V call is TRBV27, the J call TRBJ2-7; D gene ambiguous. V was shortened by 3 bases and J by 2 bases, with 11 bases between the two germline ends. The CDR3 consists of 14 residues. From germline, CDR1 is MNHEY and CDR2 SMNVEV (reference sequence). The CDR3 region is CASSLHSLPYEQYF. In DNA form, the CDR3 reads TGTGCCAGCAGTTTGCACAGCCTCCCCTACGAGCAGTACTTC.

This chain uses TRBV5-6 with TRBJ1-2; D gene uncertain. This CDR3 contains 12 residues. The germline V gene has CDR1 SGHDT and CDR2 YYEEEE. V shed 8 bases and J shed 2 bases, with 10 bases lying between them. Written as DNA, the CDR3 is TGTGCCAGTACCCAGTGGAACTATGGCTACACCTTC. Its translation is CASTQWNYGYTF.

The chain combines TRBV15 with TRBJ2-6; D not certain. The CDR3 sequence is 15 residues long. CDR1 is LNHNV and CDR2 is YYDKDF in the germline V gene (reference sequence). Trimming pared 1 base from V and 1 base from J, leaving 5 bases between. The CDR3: CATSRGQSGANVLTF. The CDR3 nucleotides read TGTGCCACCAGCAGAGGACAATCTGGGGCCAACGTCCTGACTTTC.

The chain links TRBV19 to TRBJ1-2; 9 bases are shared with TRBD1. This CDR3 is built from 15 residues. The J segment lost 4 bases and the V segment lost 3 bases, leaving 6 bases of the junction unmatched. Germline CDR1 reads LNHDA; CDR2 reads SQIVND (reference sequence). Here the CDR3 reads CASSMPLTGGYGYTF. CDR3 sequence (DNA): TGTGCCAGTAGTATGCCCCTGACAGGGGGCTATGGCTACACCTTC.

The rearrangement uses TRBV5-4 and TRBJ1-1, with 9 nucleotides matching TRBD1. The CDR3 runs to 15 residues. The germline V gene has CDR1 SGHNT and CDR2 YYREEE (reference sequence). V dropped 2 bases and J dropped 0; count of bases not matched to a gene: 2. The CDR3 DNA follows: TGTGCCAGCAGCTTAGGGACAGGGATGAACACTGAAGCTTTCTTT. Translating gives CASSLGTGMNTEAFF. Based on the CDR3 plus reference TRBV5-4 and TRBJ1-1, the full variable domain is ETGVTQSPTHLIKTRGQQVTLRCSSQSGHNTVSWYQQALGQGPQFIFQYYREEENGRGNFPPRFSGLQFPNYSSELNVNALELDDSALYLCASSLGTGMNTEAFFGQGTRLTVV.

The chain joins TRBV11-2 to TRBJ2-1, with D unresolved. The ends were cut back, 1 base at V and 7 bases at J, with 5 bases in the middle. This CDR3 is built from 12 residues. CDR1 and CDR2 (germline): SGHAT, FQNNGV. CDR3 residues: CASSLVENEQFF. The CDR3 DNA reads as TGTGCCAGCAGCTTAGTAGAGAATGAGCAGTTCTTC.